The 12 T cell receptor beta chains listed next were all sequenced from one sample in a study of patients and donors after allogeneic stem cell transplantation. MiXCR, run by TCRdb on the RT-PCR reads, gives a single entry per CDR3 protein. The table lists fewer than 75,000 distinct CDR3 sequences, 26% of them singletons. Material for sequencing was blood, either unsorted or a sorted T cell fraction (not recorded which). The receptors shown here come from a human donor who was either an allogeneic HSCT recipient or a stem cell or donor lymphocyte infusion donor (not recorded which). It is not recorded whose cells these are; they may come from a transplant donor.

V gene TRBV12-3 or TRBV12-4 combines with J gene TRBJ1-2; TRBD1 is a possible D gene (6 bases). The CDR3 runs 16 residues. V was trimmed by 9 bases and J by 3 bases, leaving 23 bases between them. In DNA, the CDR3 is TGTGCCAGTCCACCCTCCCAGCAGGGGACTTACTATGGCTACACCTTC. Translating gives CASPPSQQGTYYGYTF.

The rearrangement links TRBV5-1 to TRBJ1-1; D remains ambiguous. V was cut by 4 bases and J by 5 bases, with 15 bases left in between. The CDR3 length is 14 residues. Germline lookup yields CDR1 SGHRS and CDR2 YFSETQ. The CDR3 sequence is CASSKDLSVTEAFF. CDR3 nucleotide sequence: TGCGCCAGCAGCAAGGACCTGTCGGTAACTGAAGCTTTCTTT. Together with reference TRBV5-1 and TRBJ1-1, the CDR3 gives the full variable domain: KAGVTQTPRYLIKTRGQQVTLSCSPISGHRSVSWYQQTPGQGLQFLFEYFSETQRNKGNFPGRFSGRQFSNSRSEMNVSTLELGDSALYLCASSKDLSVTEAFFGQGTRLTVV.

The chain couples TRBV20-1 to TRBJ1-5; no clear D gene. Trimming removed 3 bases from V and 1 base from J, with 7 bases in between. The CDR3 is 13 residues long. The germline V gene has CDR1 DFQATT and CDR2 SNEGSKA (reference sequence). DNA for the CDR3: TGCAGTGCTAGTTCGACGAGCAATCAGCCCCAGCATTTT. Encoded protein: CSASSTSNQPQHF.

The chain is built from TRBV5-1 and TRBJ2-3; 10 bases match TRBD2. Germline trimming cut 2 bases from V and 2 bases from J; bases unmatched to any gene: 2. The CDR3 is made up of 15 amino acids. The germline gives CDR1 SGHRS, CDR2 YFSETQ. CDR3 coding DNA: TGCGCCAGCAGCTTAGCGGGAGGGACCACAGATACGCAGTATTTT. It specifies CASSLAGGTTDTQYF.

The chain is built from TRBV6-1 and TRBJ1-2; perhaps TRBD1 as D (5 bases). V lost 7 bases, J lost 8 bases, and 17 bases lay in between. This CDR3 has 13 amino acids. Germline assignment: CDR1 MNHNS and CDR2 SASEGT. The DNA of the CDR3 is TGTGCCAGCAAGAACGGGGGACTGGGAGGCTACACCTTC. The encoded protein is CASKNGGLGGYTF.

V gene TRBV29-1 combines with J gene TRBJ2-5, with 8 nucleotides matching TRBD1. The CDR3 length is 13 residues. Trimming took 4 bases from V and 6 from J; bases not matched to a gene: 7. CDR1 SQVTM and CDR2 ANQGSEA come from the germline V gene. The CDR3 coding sequence is TGCAGCGTTGTGTCAGGGGGCGCGAAGACCCAGTACTTC. As protein: CSVVSGGAKTQYF.

In its sample, this clonotype was seen once. The V and J genes are TRBV6-1 and TRBJ2-5; 9 positions agree with TRBD2. Trimming cost V 6 bases and J 6 bases; bases outside gene matches: 14. Germline CDR1 and CDR2: MNHNS and SASEGT. The CDR3 runs 16 residues. The CDR3 DNA reads TGTGCCAGCAGCCAACTACTTAGCGGGAGTGGGAAGACCCAGTACTTC. Protein: CASSQLLSGSGKTQYF.

The chain employs TRBV18 and TRBJ1-4; D gene unclear. Germline V gene sequence: CDR1 KGHSH, CDR2 LQKENI. CDR3 length: 11 amino acids. Trimming pared 7 bases from V and 5 bases from J, leaving 5 bases between. The CDR3 here is CASFENEKLFF. The DNA for the CDR3 is TGTGCCAGCTTTGAAAATGAAAAACTGTTTTTT.

The chain joins TRBV12-3 or TRBV12-4 to TRBJ2-3; perhaps TRBD2 as D (7 bases). The CDR3 length is 15 residues. The V and J ends lost 3 bases and 10 bases respectively, with 20 bases between them. CDR3 bases: TGTGCCAGCAGTTTTGGGGGGGCGCTTTTGGAATCGCAGTATTTT. Translating it yields CASSFGGALLESQYF.

V usage is TRBV5-1 and J usage is TRBJ2-3, with 8 bases that match TRBD1. Germline lookup yields CDR1 SGHRS and CDR2 YFSETQ. Trimming took 0 bases from V and 5 from J; bases not matched to a gene: 2. The CDR3 is 14 amino acids. CDR3 loop: CASSLGQGRDTQYF. For the CDR3, the DNA is TGCGCCAGCAGCTTGGGACAGGGGCGAGATACGCAGTATTTT.

This clonotype was seen a few times. The chain is built from TRBV9 and TRBJ1-3; no clear D gene. The germline gives CDR1 SGDLS, CDR2 YYNGEE. This CDR3 contains 14 residues. V lost 0 bases to trimming and J lost 4 bases, with 8 bases between them. Written as DNA, the CDR3 is TGTGCCAGCAGCGTAGAACCCGGCGGAAACACCATATATTTT. It is translated as CASSVEPGGNTIYF.

This clonotype was detected a few times. The chain couples TRBV10-3 to TRBJ1-2, with D tentatively TRBD1 (6 bases). Trimming shortened V by 4 bases and J by 4 bases, and 13 bases separated the two germline ends. Looked up from germline, CDR1 is ENHRY and CDR2 is SYGVKD. The CDR3 covers 14 residues. CDR3 nucleotide sequence: TGTGCCATCAGTGGACAGGAAAACGTCTATGGCTACACCTTC. It codes for CAISGQENVYGYTF.